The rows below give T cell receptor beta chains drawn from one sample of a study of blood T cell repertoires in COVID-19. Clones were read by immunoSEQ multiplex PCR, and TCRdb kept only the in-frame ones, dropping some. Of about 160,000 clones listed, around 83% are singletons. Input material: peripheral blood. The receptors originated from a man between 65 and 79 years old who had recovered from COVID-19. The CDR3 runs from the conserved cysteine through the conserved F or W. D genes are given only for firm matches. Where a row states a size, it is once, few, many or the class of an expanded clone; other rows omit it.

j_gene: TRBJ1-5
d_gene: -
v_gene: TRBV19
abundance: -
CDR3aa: CASAGPSGQPQHF
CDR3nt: TGTGCCAGTGCCGGACCGTCGGGGCAGCCCCAGCATTTT

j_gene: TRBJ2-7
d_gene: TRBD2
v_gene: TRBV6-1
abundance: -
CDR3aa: CASSEGGAGEVFRSEQYF
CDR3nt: TGTGCCAGCAGTGAAGGAGGGGCGGGAGAAGTATTCCGGTCCGAGCAGTACTTC

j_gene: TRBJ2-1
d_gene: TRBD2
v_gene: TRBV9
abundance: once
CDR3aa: CASSVVSSGRDYNEQFF
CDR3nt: TGTGCCAGCAGCGTAGTCAGCAGCGGGAGGGACTACAATGAGCAGTTCTTC

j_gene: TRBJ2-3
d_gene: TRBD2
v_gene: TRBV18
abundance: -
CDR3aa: CASSPPSGSPDTQYF
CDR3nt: TGTGCCAGCTCACCACCAAGCGGGAGCCCAGATACGCAGTATTTT

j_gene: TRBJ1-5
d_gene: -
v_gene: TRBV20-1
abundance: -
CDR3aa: CSASSAEMGNQPQHF
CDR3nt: TGCAGTGCTAGTTCCGCGGAGATGGGCAATCAGCCCCAGCATTTT

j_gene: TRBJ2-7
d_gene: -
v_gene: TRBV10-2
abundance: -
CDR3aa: CASSEGLLEQYF
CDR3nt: TGCGCCAGCAGTGAGGGCCTTCTCGAGCAGTACTTC

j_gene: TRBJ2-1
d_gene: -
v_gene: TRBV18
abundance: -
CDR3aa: CASSPPAGDEQFF
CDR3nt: TGTGCCAGCTCACCACCCGCAGGGGATGAGCAGTTCTTC

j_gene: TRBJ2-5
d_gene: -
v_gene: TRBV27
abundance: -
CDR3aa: CASKLLGVEETQYF
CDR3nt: TGTGCCAGCAAATTACTAGGAGTAGAAGAGACCCAGTACTTC

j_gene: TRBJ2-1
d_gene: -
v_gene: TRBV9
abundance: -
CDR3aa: CASSAGFTPVDEQFF
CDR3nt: TGTGCCAGCAGCGCGGGATTCACCCCGGTCGATGAGCAGTTCTTC

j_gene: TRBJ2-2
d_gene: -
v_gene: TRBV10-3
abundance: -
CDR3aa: CAITGTLNTGELFF
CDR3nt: TGTGCCATCACGGGGACATTGAACACCGGGGAGCTGTTTTTT

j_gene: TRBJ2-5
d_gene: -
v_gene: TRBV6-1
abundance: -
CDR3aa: CASSEAGPRETQYF
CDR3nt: TGTGCCAGCAGTGAAGCGGGGCCTCGGGAGACCCAGTACTTC

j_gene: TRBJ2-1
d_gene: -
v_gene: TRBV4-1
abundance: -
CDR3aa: CASSQVQNFEQFF
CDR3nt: TGCGCCAGCAGCCAAGTACAGAATTTTGAGCAGTTCTTC

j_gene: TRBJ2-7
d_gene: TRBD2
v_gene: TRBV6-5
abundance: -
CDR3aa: CASRTLAGGPDEQYF
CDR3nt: TGTGCCAGCAGGACACTAGCGGGAGGGCCTGATGAGCAGTACTTC

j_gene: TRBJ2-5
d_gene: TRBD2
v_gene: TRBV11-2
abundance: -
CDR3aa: CASSLEPSGETQYF
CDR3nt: TGTGCCAGCAGCTTAGAGCCTAGCGGGGAGACCCAGTACTTC

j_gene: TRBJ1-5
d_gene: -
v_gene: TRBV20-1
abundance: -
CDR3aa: CSASSIDRFIQPQHF
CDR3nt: TGCAGTGCTAGTTCGATTGACAGGTTCATCCAGCCCCAGCATTTT

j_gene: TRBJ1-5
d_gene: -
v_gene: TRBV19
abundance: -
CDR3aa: CASSPRELNQPQHF
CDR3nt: TGTGCCAGTAGTCCCCGGGAGCTGAATCAGCCCCAGCATTTT

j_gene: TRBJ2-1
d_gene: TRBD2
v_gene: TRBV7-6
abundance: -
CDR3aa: CASSFQSSGSRDEQFF
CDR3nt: TGTGCCAGCAGCTTCCAATCAAGCGGGAGCCGGGATGAGCAGTTCTTC

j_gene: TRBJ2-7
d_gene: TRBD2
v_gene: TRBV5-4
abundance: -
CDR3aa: CASSLARGVSYEQYF
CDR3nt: TGTGCCAGCAGCTTGGCCCGGGGGGTCTCCTACGAGCAGTACTTC

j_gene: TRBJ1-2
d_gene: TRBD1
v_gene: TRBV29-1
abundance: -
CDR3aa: CSVEGGQGYGYTF
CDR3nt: TGCAGCGTTGAAGGGGGACAGGGCTATGGCTACACCTTC

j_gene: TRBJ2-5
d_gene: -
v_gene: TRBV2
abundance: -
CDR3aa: CASSRLLRETQYF
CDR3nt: TGTGCCAGCAGTCGACTACTGAGGGAGACCCAGTACTTC

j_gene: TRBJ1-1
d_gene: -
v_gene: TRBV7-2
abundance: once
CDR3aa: CASSLVSTGNTEAFF
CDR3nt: TGTGCCAGCAGCTTAGTATCCACAGGGAACACTGAAGCTTTCTTT

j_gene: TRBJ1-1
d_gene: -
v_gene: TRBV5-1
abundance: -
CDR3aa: CASSGEMNTEAFF
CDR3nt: TGCGCCAGCAGCGGGGAGATGAACACTGAAGCTTTCTTT

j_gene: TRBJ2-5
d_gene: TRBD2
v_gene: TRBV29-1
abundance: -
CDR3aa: CSAAGTSGSVQETQYF
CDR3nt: TGCAGCGCCGCAGGGACTAGCGGGAGTGTCCAAGAGACCCAGTACTTC

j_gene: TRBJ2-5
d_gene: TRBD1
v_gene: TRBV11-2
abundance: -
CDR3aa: CASSPNRGETQYF
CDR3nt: TGTGCCAGCAGCCCGAACAGGGGTGAGACCCAGTACTTC

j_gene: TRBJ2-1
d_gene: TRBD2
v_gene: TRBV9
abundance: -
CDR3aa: CASSVLGLAGINEQFF
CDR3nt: TGTGCCAGCAGCGTATTAGGGCTAGCGGGAATCAATGAGCAGTTCTTC

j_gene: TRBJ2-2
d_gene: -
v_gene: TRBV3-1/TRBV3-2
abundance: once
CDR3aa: CASRGSPKNTGELFF
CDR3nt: TGTGCCAGCAGAGGGAGCCCCAAGAACACCGGGGAGCTGTTTTTT

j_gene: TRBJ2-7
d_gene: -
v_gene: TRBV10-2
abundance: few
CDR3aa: CASGESRATGEQYF
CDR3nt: TGCGCCAGCGGGGAAAGCAGGGCGACGGGCGAGCAGTACTTC